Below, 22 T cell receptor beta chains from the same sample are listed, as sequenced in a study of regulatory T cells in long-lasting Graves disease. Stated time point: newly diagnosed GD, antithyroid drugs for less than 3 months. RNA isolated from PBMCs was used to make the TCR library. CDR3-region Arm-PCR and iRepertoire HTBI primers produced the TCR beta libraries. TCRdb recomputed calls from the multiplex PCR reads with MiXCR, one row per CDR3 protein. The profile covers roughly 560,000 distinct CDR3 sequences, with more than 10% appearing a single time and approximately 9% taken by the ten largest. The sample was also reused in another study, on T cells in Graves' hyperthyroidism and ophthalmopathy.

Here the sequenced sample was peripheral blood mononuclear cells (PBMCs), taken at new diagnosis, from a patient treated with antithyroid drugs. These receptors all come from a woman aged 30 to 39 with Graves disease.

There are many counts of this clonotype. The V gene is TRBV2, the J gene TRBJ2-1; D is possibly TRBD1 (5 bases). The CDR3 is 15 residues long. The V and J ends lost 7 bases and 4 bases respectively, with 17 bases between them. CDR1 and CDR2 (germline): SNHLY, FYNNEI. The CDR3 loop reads CASKSPPAGYNEQFF. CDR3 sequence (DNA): TGTGCCAGCAAATCCCCCCCGGCAGGGTACAATGAGCAGTTCTTC.

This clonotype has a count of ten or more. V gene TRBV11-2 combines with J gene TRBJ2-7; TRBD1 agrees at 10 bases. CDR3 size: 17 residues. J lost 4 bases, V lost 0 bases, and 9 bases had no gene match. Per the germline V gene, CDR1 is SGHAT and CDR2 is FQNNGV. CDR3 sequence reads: CASSLDKVGTGDYEQYF. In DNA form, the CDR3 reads TGTGCCAGCAGCTTAGATAAGGTCGGGACAGGGGATTACGAGCAGTACTTC.

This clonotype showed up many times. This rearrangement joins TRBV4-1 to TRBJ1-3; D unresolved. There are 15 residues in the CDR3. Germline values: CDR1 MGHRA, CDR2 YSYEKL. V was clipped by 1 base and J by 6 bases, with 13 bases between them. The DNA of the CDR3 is TGCGCCAGCAGCCAAGTATTTGCAGTCACAAACACCATATATTTT. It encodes CASSQVFAVTNTIYF.

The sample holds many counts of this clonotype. The CDR3 DNA reads TGTGCCAGCAGTCAGCCGGGACAGGGGAACTATGGCTACACCTTC. As protein: CASSQPGQGNYGYTF. This chain uses TRBV12-3 or TRBV12-4 with TRBJ1-2; the match to TRBD1 covers 10 bases. This CDR3 spans 15 amino acids. J was trimmed by 2 bases and V by 5 bases; bases with no gene match: 5.

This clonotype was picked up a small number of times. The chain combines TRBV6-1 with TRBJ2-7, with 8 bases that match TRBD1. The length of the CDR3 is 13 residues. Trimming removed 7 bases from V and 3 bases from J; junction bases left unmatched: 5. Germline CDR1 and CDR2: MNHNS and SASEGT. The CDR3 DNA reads TGTGCCAGCAAGACAGGGGTGAGCTACGAGCAGTACTTC. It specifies CASKTGVSYEQYF.

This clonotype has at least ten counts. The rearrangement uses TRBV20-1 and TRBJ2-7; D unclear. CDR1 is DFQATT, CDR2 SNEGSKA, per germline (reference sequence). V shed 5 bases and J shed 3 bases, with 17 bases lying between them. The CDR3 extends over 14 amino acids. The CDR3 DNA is TGCAGTGCTGATGGCGCCGAGGTCGACTACGAGCAGTACTTC. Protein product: CSADGAEVDYEQYF.

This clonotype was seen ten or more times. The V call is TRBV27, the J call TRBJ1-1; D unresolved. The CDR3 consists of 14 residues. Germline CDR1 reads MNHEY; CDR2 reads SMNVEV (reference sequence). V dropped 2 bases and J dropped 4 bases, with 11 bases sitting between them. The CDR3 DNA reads TGTGCCAGCAGTTTACTTGTCGGAATCACTGAAGCTTTCTTT. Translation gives CASSLLVGITEAFF.

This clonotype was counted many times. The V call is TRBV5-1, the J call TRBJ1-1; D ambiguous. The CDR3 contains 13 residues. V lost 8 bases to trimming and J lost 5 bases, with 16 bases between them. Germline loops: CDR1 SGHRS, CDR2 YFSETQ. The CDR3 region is CASQGPLGTEAFF. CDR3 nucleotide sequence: TGCGCCAGTCAAGGCCCCCTGGGGACTGAAGCTTTCTTT.

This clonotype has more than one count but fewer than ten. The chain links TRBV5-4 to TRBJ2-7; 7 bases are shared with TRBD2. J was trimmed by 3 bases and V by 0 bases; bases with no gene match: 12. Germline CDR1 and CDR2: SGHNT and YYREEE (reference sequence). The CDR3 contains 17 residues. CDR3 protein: CASSLVAVGGSLYEQYF. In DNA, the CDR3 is TGTGCCAGCAGCTTGGTGGCGGTTGGCGGGAGCCTCTACGAGCAGTACTTC.

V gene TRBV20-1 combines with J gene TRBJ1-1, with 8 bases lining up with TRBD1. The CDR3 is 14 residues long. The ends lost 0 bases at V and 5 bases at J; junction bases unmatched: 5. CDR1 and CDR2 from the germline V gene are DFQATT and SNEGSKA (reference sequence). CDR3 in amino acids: CSARDWTGQTEAFF. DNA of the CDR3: TGCAGTGCTAGAGATTGGACAGGGCAAACTGAAGCTTTCTTT.

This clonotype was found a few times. The CDR3 DNA reads TGTGCCAGCAGCTCGTCAGGGCTTGACGGATCCTACAATGAGCAGTTCTTC. This encodes CASSSSGLDGSYNEQFF. The chain uses TRBV9 and TRBJ2-1, with D possibly being TRBD1 (5 bases). Trimming removed 4 bases at V and 1 base at J, with 18 bases between. The CDR3 consists of 17 residues. Germline-derived CDR1 and CDR2 are SGDLS and YYNGEE.

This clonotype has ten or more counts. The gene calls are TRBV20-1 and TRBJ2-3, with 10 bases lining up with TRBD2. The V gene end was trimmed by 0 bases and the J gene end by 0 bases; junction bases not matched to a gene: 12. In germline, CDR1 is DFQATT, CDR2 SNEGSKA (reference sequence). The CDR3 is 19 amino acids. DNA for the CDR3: TGCAGTGCTAGAGACGGCCTAGCGGGAGTTTCGTATAGCACAGATACGCAGTATTTT. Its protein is CSARDGLAGVSYSTDTQYF.

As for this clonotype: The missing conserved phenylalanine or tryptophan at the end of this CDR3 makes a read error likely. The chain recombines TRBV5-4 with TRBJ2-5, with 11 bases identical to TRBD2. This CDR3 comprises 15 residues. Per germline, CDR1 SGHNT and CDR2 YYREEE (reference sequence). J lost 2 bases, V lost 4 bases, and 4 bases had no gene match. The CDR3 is CASSPSSGGQETQYS. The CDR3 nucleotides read TGTGCCAGCAGCCCCTCTAGCGGGGGGCAAGAGACCCAGTACTCC.

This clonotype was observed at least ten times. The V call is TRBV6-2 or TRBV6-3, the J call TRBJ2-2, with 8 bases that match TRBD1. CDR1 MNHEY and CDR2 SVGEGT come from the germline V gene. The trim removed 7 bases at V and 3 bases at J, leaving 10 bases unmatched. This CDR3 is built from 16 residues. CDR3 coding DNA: TGTGCCAGCATCCCAGACAGGGGATGGGACACCGGGGAGCTGTTTTTT. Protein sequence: CASIPDRGWDTGELFF.

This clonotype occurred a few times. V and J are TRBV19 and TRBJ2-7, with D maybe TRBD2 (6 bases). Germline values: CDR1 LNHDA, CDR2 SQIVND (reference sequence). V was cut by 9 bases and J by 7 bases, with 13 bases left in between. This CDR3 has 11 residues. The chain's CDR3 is CARMGLPEQYF. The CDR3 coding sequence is TGTGCCAGGATGGGACTTCCAGAGCAGTACTTC.

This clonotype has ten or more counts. The CDR3 nucleotides read TGTGCCGTTGGACGGTTAAGCTCTGGAAACACCATATATTTT. It specifies CAVGRLSSGNTIYF. V usage is TRBV13 and J usage is TRBJ1-3; D not certain. V gave up 11 bases and J gave up 0 bases, with 14 bases separating them. Germline assignment: CDR1 PRHDT and CDR2 FYEKMQ (reference sequence). CDR3 length equals 14 residues.

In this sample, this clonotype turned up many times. CDR3 loop: CSVEVTLRGTGGYEQYF. Here the CDR3 DNA reads TGCAGCGTTGAAGTAACCCTCCGCGGGACGGGGGGCTACGAGCAGTACTTC. J is TRBJ2-7 and V is TRBV29-1, with 7 bases fitting TRBD2. CDR3 size: 17 residues. The V gene end was trimmed by 1 base and the J gene end by 3 bases; junction bases not matched to a gene: 15. Germline V gene lookup returns CDR1 SQVTM and CDR2 ANQGSEA.

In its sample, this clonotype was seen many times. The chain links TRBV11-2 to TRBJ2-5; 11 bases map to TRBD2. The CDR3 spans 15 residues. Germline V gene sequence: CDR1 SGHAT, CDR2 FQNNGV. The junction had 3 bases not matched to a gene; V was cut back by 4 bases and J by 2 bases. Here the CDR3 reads CASSSGLAVQETQYF. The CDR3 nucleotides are TGTGCCAGCAGCTCGGGACTAGCGGTACAAGAGACCCAGTACTTC.

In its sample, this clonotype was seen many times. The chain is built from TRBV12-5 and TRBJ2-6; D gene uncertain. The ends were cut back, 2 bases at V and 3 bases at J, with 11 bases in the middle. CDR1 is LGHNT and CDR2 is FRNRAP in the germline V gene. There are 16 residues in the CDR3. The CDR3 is CASGLLLSSGANVLTF. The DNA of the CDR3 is TGTGCTAGTGGTTTGTTACTGTCTAGTGGGGCCAACGTCCTGACTTTC.

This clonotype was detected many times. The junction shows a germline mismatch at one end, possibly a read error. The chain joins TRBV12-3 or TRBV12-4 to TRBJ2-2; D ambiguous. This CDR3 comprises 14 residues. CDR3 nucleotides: TGTGCCAGCAGTTTAGCGTTAAGCACCTGGGAGCTGTTTTTT. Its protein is CASSLALSTWELFF.

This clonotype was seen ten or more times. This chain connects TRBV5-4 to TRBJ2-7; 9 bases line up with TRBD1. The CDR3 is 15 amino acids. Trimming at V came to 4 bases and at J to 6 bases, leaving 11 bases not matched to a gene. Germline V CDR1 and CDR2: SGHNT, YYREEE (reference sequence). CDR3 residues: CASSRTRDRVAEQYF. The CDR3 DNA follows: TGTGCCAGCAGCCGGACCCGGGACAGGGTTGCCGAGCAGTACTTC.

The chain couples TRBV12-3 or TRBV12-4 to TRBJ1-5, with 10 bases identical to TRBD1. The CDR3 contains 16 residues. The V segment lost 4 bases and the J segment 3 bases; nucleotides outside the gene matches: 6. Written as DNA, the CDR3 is TGTGCCAGCAGTTCCACTGACAGGGGGCCCAATCAGCCCCAGCATTTT. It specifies CASSSTDRGPNQPQHF.